Below are 17 T cell receptor beta chains sequenced from a single sample in a study of T cell responses to AZD1222 COVID-19 vaccine. Profiled with immunoSEQ multiplex PCR; TCRdb holds only in-frame clones, not every one. The data show some 170,000 clones, with more than 80% seen just once and roughly 2.5% held by the top ten. Here the sequenced sample was peripheral blood, taken on day 0 of AZD1222 vaccination. These receptors all stem from an adult in good health.

The table lists this clone with a few counts. The sample holds other DNA sequences that translate to the same CDR3. The chain links TRBV11-2 to TRBJ1-4; D is ambiguous. The V and J ends lost 2 bases and 5 bases respectively, with 6 bases between them. Looked up from germline, CDR1 is SGHAT and CDR2 is FQNNGV. The CDR3 is 13 amino acids. CDR3 amino acids: CASSLTVNEKLFF. The CDR3 bases are TGTGCCAGCAGCTTAACAGTAAATGAAAAACTGTTTTTT.

The chain recombines TRBV18 with TRBJ2-7, with a weak D call TRBD1 (6 bases). The V end was cut by 5 bases, the J end by 3 bases, with 11 bases between. The CDR3 is 13 residues long. Germline V lookup: CDR1 KGHSH, CDR2 LQKENI. CDR3 sequence reads: CASSRETGYEQYF. CDR3 bases: TGTGCCAGCTCAAGAGAGACAGGCTACGAGCAGTACTTC.

The rearrangement links TRBV6-5 to TRBJ1-2; possible D gene TRBD1, 6 bases. Germline V CDR1 and CDR2: MNHEY, SVGAGI. This CDR3 has 13 residues. V lost 6 bases and J 6 bases, leaving 14 bases between the germline ends. The CDR3 protein is CASRGAGSDGYTF. DNA for the CDR3: TGTGCCAGCAGGGGGGCAGGGTCGGATGGCTACACCTTC.

This sequence joins TRBV6-5 and TRBJ2-4, with 9 bases lining up with TRBD1. The trim removed 2 bases at V and 3 bases at J, leaving 5 bases unmatched. This CDR3 has 16 amino acids. CDR1 MNHEY and CDR2 SVGAGI come from the germline V gene. This chain's CDR3 is CASSYITGGGKNIQYF. CDR3 nucleotides: TGTGCCAGCAGTTACATTACAGGGGGCGGCAAAAACATTCAGTACTTC.

This chain connects TRBV2 to TRBJ1-5; D is unresolved. Per the germline V gene, CDR1 is SNHLY and CDR2 is FYNNEI. Trimming pared 2 bases from V and 3 bases from J, leaving 5 bases between. The CDR3 has 13 amino acids. In DNA, the CDR3 is TGTGCCAGCAGTGAACACCTCAATCAGCCCCAGCATTTT. It yields the protein CASSEHLNQPQHF.

The chain couples TRBV7-8 to TRBJ1-2, with D maybe TRBD1 (5 bases). This CDR3 region has 15 residues. From germline, CDR1 is SGHVS and CDR2 FQNEAQ. The germline V and J ends were trimmed by 5 bases and 2 bases, with 15 bases remaining between them. The CDR3 sequence: CASSLVAGTNYGYTF. The CDR3 DNA is TGTGCCAGCAGCCTCGTTGCGGGGACCAACTATGGCTACACCTTC.

The chain joins TRBV6-5 to TRBJ2-6; D gene uncertain. Trimming cost V 4 bases and J 0 bases, with 10 bases left between them. The CDR3 consists of 16 residues. Germline V CDR1 and CDR2: MNHEY, SVGAGI. CDR3 nucleotide sequence: TGTGCCAGCAGTTCTTGGACGGTCTCTGGGGCCAACGTCCTGACTTTC. Protein product: CASSSWTVSGANVLTF.

V usage is TRBV27 and J usage is TRBJ2-2; D not resolved. V lost 3 bases and J lost 1, with 6 bases in between. Germline V lookup: CDR1 MNHEY, CDR2 SMNVEV (reference sequence). The CDR3 is 14 amino acids. The chain's CDR3 is CASSLRWNTGELFF. Here the CDR3 DNA reads TGTGCCAGCAGTTTGCGTTGGAACACCGGGGAGCTGTTTTTT.

The genes are TRBV19 and TRBJ1-2, with TRBD1 as a possible D gene (6 bases). Germline assignment: CDR1 LNHDA and CDR2 SQIVND (reference sequence). V lost 3 bases, J lost 7 bases, and 24 bases lay in between. CDR3 size: 17 residues. The CDR3 is CASSISSRGDTTGGYTF. The CDR3, as DNA: TGTGCCAGTAGTATTTCGTCAAGAGGGGACACTACCGGTGGCTACACCTTC.

The gene calls are TRBV7-2 and TRBJ1-4; perhaps TRBD1 as D (5 bases). Germline assignment: CDR1 SGHTA and CDR2 FQGNSA. This CDR3 comprises 14 residues. V lost 6 bases, J lost 5 bases, and 13 bases lay in between. This CDR3 reads CASRPGGGNEKLFF. The CDR3 coding sequence is TGTGCCAGCAGACCTGGGGGGGGGAATGAAAAACTGTTTTTT.

The genes are TRBV5-1 and TRBJ2-3; 13 bases line up with TRBD2. The V segment lost 4 bases and the J segment 0 bases; nucleotides outside the gene matches: 8. The CDR3 loop spans 18 amino acids. Germline CDR1 and CDR2: SGHRS and YFSETQ. For the CDR3, the DNA is TGCGCCAGCAGCACCGGGACTAGCGGGGCCCCTAGCACAGATACGCAGTATTTT. Residues: CASSTGTSGAPSTDTQYF.

The V and J genes are TRBV19 and TRBJ2-7; 7 nucleotides line up with TRBD2. The CDR3 length is 14 residues. V shed 3 bases, J shed 3 bases, and the junction held 5 bases outside the gene matches. CDR1 LNHDA and CDR2 SQIVND come from the germline V gene (reference sequence). CDR3 protein: CASSIGAGNYEQYF. CDR3 DNA sequence: TGTGCCAGTAGTATCGGAGCGGGAAACTACGAGCAGTACTTC. The whole variable domain, remainder taken from reference TRBV19 and TRBJ2-7, is DGGITQSPKYLFRKEGQNVTLSCEQNLNHDAMYWYRQDPGQGLRLIYYSQIVNDFQKGDIAEGYSVSREKKESFPLTVTSAQKNPTAFYLCASSIGAGNYEQYFGPGTRLTVT.

In this sample, this clone turned up a few times. CDR3 DNA sequence: TGTGCCAGCAGCCAAGACGCCGGGAGAGCCTACGAGCAGTACTTC. Translating gives CASSQDAGRAYEQYF. V usage is TRBV2 and J usage is TRBJ2-7; possible D gene TRBD2, 6 bases. Per the germline V gene, CDR1 is SNHLY and CDR2 is FYNNEI. The V gene lost 6 bases and the J gene lost 2 bases, with 17 bases spanning the gap. This CDR3 has 15 residues.

This clone was counted only a few times. The chain employs TRBV24-1 and TRBJ1-2; D perhaps matches TRBD1 (5 bases). This CDR3 is 13 amino acids long. The germline V gene encodes CDR1 KGHDR and CDR2 SFDVKD. Trimming took 4 bases from V and 6 from J, leaving 11 bases between them. The CDR3 DNA reads TGTGCCACCAGTGACATGACAGCGGATGGCTACACCTTC. It encodes CATSDMTADGYTF.

The chain employs TRBV7-2 and TRBJ2-2, with D unclear. The CDR3 runs 14 residues. The V end lost 1 base, the J end lost 6 bases, and 9 bases lay between the germline ends. Germline CDR1 SGHTA, CDR2 FQGNSA. The CDR3 protein is CASSLEAVSGELFF. The CDR3 DNA reads as TGTGCCAGCAGCTTAGAGGCGGTATCCGGGGAGCTGTTTTTT.

This chain connects TRBV6-5 to TRBJ1-5; weak D call: TRBD1 (6 bases). Germline loops: CDR1 MNHEY, CDR2 SVGAGI. The V end lost 6 bases, the J end lost 7 bases, and 19 bases lay between the germline ends. CDR3 length equals 15 residues. Here the CDR3 reads CASRVSGGQGQPQHF. DNA for the CDR3: TGTGCCAGCAGAGTTTCGGGGGGGCAGGGGCAGCCCCAGCATTTT.

The CDR3: CATSDRDSTDTQYF. The CDR3 DNA sequence: TGTGCCACCAGTGACCGAGACAGCACAGATACGCAGTATTTT. This chain connects TRBV24-1 to TRBJ2-3; no clear D. CDR3 length equals 14 residues. The germline gives CDR1 KGHDR, CDR2 SFDVKD. The V and J ends lost 4 bases and 0 bases respectively, with 7 bases between them.